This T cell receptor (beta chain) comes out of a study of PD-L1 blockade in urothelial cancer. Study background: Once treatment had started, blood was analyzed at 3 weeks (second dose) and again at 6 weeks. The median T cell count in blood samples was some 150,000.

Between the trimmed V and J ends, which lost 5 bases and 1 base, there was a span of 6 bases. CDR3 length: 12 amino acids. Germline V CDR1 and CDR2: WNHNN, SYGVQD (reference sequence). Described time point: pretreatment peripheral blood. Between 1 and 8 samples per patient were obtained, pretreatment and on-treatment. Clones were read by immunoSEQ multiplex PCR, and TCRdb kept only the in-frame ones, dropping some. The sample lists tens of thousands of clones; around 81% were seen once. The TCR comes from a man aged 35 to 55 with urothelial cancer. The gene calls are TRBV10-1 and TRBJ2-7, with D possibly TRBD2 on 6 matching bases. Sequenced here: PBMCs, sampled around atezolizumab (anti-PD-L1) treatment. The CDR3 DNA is TGCGCCAGCAGTAGCGGGTCCTACGAGCAGTACTTC. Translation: CASSSGSYEQYF.